This T cell receptor beta chain comes out of a study of CD8 T cells in ankylosing spondylitis. Whole-study results and caveats: Seven to nine highly homologous variants formed a TCR beta motif that appeared characteristic of ankylosing spondylitis blood.

As the method for making TCR beta libraries, quantitative 5'-RACE with molecular barcodes was used. TCRdb re-called the 5' RACE reads through MiXCR, storing one row per CDR3 protein. The sample carries around 450,000 distinct CDR3 sequences, roughly 25% recorded once. V was pared by 5 bases and J by 1 base, with 7 bases of the junction left unmatched. There are 15 residues in the CDR3. The germline gives CDR1 SGHTA, CDR2 FQGNSA. This clonotype was counted between two and nine times. The antigen remains undetermined. The chain uses TRBV7-2 and TRBJ1-1, with 7 nucleotides matching TRBD1. The sample taken for sequencing was blood, either unsorted or a sorted T cell fraction (not recorded which). This clonotype was obtained from a male donor with ankylosing spondylitis. The CDR3, as DNA: TGTGCCAGCAGCCGAGCGACAGGGAGGAACACTGAAGCTTTCTTT. This translates into CASSRATGRNTEAFF. Full variable domain (rest looked up from reference TRBV7-2 and TRBJ1-1): GAGVSQSPSNKVTEKGKDVELRCDPISGHTALYWYRQSLGQGLEFLIYFQGNSAPDKSGLPSDRFSAERTGGSVSTLTIQRTQQEDSAVYLCASSRATGRNTEAFFGQGTRLTVV.